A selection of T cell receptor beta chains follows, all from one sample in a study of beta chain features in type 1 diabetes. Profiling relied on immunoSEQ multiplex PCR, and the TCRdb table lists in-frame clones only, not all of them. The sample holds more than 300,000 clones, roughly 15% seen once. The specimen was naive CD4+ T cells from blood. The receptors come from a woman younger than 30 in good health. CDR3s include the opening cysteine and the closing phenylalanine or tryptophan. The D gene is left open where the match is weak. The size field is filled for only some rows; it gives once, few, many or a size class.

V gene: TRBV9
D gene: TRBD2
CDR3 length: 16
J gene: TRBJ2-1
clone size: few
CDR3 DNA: TGTGCCAGCAGCGTAGGTCTAGCGGGGTCATACAATGAGCAGTTCTTC
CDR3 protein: CASSVGLAGSYNEQFF

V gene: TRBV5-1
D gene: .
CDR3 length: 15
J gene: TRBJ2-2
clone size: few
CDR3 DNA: TGCGCCAGCCTTCAGACCGCGGCCAACACCGGGGAGCTGTTTTTT
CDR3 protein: CASLQTAANTGELFF

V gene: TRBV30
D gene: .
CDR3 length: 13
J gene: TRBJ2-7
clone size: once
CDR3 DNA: TGTGCCTGCCGTATACAGGGGACTTACGAGCAGTACTTC
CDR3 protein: CACRIQGTYEQYF

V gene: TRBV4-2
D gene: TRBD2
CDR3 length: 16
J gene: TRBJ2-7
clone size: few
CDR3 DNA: TGTGCCAGCAGCCAACTACTAGCGCGAGGGGCCTACGAGCAGTACTTC
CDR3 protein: CASSQLLARGAYEQYF

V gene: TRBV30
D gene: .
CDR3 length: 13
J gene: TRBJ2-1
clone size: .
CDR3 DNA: TGTGCCTGGAGTGTACTGGGCTCCGGTGAGCAGTTCTTC
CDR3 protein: CAWSVLGSGEQFF

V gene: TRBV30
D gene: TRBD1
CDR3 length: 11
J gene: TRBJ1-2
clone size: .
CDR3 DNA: TGTGCCTGGAACCAGGGGGCCGGCTACACCTTC
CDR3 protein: CAWNQGAGYTF

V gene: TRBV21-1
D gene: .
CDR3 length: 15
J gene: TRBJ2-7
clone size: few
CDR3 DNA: TGTGCCAGCAGCAAAGAGGAGACCGGCTCCTACGAGCAGTACTTC
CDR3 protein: CASSKEETGSYEQYF

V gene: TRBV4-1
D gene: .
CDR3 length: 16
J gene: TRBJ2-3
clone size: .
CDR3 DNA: TGCGCCAGCAGCCAAGCTCCTGGGCCGCGCACAGATACGCAGTATTTT
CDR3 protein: CASSQAPGPRTDTQYF

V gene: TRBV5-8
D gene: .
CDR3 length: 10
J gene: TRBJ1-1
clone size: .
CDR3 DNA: TGTGCCAGCAGGTGGCAGTTCCCCTTCTTT
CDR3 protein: CASRWQFPFF

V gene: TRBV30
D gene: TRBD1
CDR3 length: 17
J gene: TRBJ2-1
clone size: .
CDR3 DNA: TGTGCCTGGACCGCCGGTTCCCGGGACAGCTCCTACAATGAGCAGTTCTTC
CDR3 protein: CAWTAGSRDSSYNEQFF

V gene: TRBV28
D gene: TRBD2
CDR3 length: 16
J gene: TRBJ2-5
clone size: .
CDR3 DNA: TGTGCCAGCAGTAGATTTAGCGGGAGGGCCAGAGAGACCCAGTACTTC
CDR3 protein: CASSRFSGRARETQYF

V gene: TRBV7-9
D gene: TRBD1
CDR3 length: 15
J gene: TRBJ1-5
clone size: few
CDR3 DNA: TGTGCCAGCAGCTCCGGGACAGGGGACCATCAGCCCCAGCATTTT
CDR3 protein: CASSSGTGDHQPQHF

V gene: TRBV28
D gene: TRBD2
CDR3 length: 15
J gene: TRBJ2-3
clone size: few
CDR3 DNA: TGTGCCAGCAGTTCCCAGCGGGAGATCACAGATACGCAGTATTTT
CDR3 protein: CASSSQREITDTQYF

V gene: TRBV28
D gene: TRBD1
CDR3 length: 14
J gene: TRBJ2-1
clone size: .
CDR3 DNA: TGTGCCAGCATCCCAGGGGGCGCCGTCAATGAGCAGTTCTTC
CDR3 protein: CASIPGGAVNEQFF

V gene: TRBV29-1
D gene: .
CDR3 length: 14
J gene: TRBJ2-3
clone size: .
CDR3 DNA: TGCAGCGTTGTACTAGTTCGGTTCGTAGATACGCAGTATTTT
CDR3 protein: CSVVLVRFVDTQYF

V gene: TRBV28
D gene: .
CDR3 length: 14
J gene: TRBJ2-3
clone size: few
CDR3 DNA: TGTGCCAGCAGTACTTGGGACACCACAGATACGCAGTATTTT
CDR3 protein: CASSTWDTTDTQYF

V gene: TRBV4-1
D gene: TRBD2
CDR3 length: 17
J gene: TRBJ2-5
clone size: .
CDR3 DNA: TGCGCCAGCAGCCCAGGGACTAGCGGGAGGGCGAGGGAGACCCAGTACTTC
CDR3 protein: CASSPGTSGRARETQYF

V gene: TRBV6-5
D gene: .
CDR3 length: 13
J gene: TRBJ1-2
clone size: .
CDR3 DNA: TGTGCCAGCACCTCGACAGTGAATTATGGCTACACCTTC
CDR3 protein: CASTSTVNYGYTF

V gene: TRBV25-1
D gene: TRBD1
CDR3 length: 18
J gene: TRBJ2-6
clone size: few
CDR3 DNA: TGTGCCAGCAGTGAATTAAGGACAGGGGCTACTGGGGCCAACGTCCTGACTTTC
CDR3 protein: CASSELRTGATGANVLTF

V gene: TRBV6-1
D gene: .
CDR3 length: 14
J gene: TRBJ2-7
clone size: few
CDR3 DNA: TGTGCCAGCAGTGAAAATGGAAGGGAGAGGAAGCAGTACTTC
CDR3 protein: CASSENGRERKQYF

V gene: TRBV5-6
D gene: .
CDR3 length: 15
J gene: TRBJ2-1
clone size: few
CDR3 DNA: TGTGCCAGCAGCTCAACCTTACGAGGAACGAATGAGCAGTTCTTC
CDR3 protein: CASSSTLRGTNEQFF

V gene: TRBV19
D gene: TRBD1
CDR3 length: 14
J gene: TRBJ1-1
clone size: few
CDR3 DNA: TGTGCCAGTAGCGACAGGGGAGTGAACACTGAAGCTTTCTTT
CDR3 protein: CASSDRGVNTEAFF